This T cell receptor beta chain was retrieved from a study of shared clonotypes between healthy human individuals. The study's findings and limits: Clonotype sharing among donors was thought likely to change with sequencing depth. Although depth was large, rarefaction showed that sequencing of the sorted subsets was incomplete. Richness estimates generally favored naive over memory subsets. With few donors, the genetic and exposure-history diversity represented was limited.

CDR3 size: 15 residues. The junction had 5 bases not matched to a gene; V was cut back by 1 base and J by 6 bases. Germline CDR1 reads SGHAT; CDR2 reads FQNNGV. The table came from immunoSEQ multiplex PCR; TCRdb's copy has only in-frame clones and leaves some out. Of millions of clones in the sample, about 93% were seen once. On this clone itself: The antigen is unknown.

Cells designated naive CD8 were CD45RO-negative and were positively selected for CCR7, with terminally differentiated effector memory CD45RA+ cells excluded. The sample comprised naive CD8+ T cells from PBMCs. This TCR derives from a man in his late teens or twenties in good health. Some clones in this sample may be carry-over from other donors' samples. This chain links TRBV11-2 with TRBJ1-2; 10 bases match TRBD1. The CDR3 coding sequence is TGTGCCAGCAGCTTAGCCCGGACAGGGGGGAATGGCTACACCTTC. Translating gives CASSLARTGGNGYTF.